Presented here are 27 T cell receptor beta chains from one specimen sequenced in a study of T cell repertoires in cytomegalovirus infection (dated 2019 in TCRdb). The sequencing machine was an Illumina HiSeq 1500. Through fastp at Q25 and MiXCR, TCRdb rebuilt clones from the public reads, retaining in-frame beta chains. Each entry merges the rows of one CDR3 protein and shows their most common DNA and genes. The sample contains some 240,000 distinct CDR3 sequences, approximately 15% of them found a single time. The top ten clonotypes cover about half of the sample. The sample comprised CD8+ T cells from PBMCs. These receptors were taken from a human donor in good health (CMV status not recorded). Some clones in this sample may be carry-over from other donors' samples.

This clonotype was seen ten or more times. The J gene is TRBJ2-7, the V gene TRBV6-5; D is unclear. Trimming removed 2 bases from V and 1 base from J, with 9 bases in between. The CDR3 has 14 amino acids. Germline V gene data show CDR1 as MNHEY and CDR2 as SVGAGI. The CDR3 reads CASSYTDGSYEQYF. In DNA, the CDR3 is TGTGCCAGCAGTTACACGGACGGATCCTACGAGCAGTACTTC.

The chain joins TRBV20-1 to TRBJ1-2; D perhaps matches TRBD1 (6 bases). The V gene lost 0 bases and the J gene lost 5 bases, with 10 bases spanning the gap. The CDR3 contains 13 residues. From germline, CDR1 is DFQATT and CDR2 SNEGSKA (reference sequence). In DNA, the CDR3 is TGCAGTGCTAGAGATGGGGGGCGTTATGGCTACACCTTC. Amino acids: CSARDGGRYGYTF.

The chain carries TRBV29-1 and TRBJ2-5; possibly TRBD2 for D (6 bases). Trimming left V 0 bases short and J 5 bases short, with 13 bases between. The CDR3 contains 14 residues. CDR1 SQVTM and CDR2 ANQGSEA come from the germline V gene. This chain's CDR3 is CSVEEIGGVETQYF. In DNA, the CDR3 is TGCAGCGTTGAAGAAATTGGAGGGGTGGAGACCCAGTACTTC.

In its sample, this clonotype was seen a few times. The chain has TRBV20-1 and TRBJ1-5, with 10 bases aligning to TRBD1. With 3 bases clipped from V and 6 bases from J, the junction kept 8 bases outside the gene matches. CDR3 size: 15 residues. Per germline, CDR1 DFQATT and CDR2 SNEGSKA (reference sequence). CDR3 sequence: CSASPSGTGVQPQHF. The CDR3 nucleotides are TGCAGTGCTAGTCCTTCGGGGACAGGGGTTCAGCCCCAGCATTTT.

This clonotype was observed a few times. The chain employs TRBV12-3 or TRBV12-4 and TRBJ2-3, with D unresolved. The ends were cut back, 3 bases at V and 2 bases at J, with 9 bases in the middle. The CDR3 has 14 residues. The CDR3 here is CASSLAVDTDTQYF. DNA of the CDR3: TGTGCCAGCAGTTTGGCTGTCGACACAGATACGCAGTATTTT.

This clonotype was recorded a few times. Written as DNA, the CDR3 is TGTGCCAGCAGTTTACAGGGGTCGAATCAGCCCCAGCATTTT. As protein: CASSLQGSNQPQHF. J is TRBJ1-5 and V is TRBV27, with a tentative D call TRBD1 (6 bases). The CDR3 spans 14 residues. The V gene lost 2 bases and the J gene lost 4 bases, with 9 bases spanning the gap. The germline V gene has CDR1 MNHEY and CDR2 SMNVEV (reference sequence).

This clonotype appeared a few times. This rearrangement joins TRBV12-3 or TRBV12-4 to TRBJ2-7, with D possibly TRBD2 on 5 matching bases. The CDR3 is 14 residues long. V dropped 3 bases and J dropped 5 bases, with 14 bases sitting between them. CDR3 DNA sequence: TGTGCCAGCAGTTTCGGAGGCGTGATGGACGAGCAGTACTTC. This sequence encodes CASSFGGVMDEQYF.

This clonotype has a handful of counts. This rearrangement joins TRBV28 to TRBJ1-4, with D perhaps TRBD1 (5 bases). Germline-derived CDR1 and CDR2 are MDHEN and SYDVKM. Deletions cut 4 bases from V and 4 bases from J, with 13 bases between. This CDR3 spans 15 amino acids. The CDR3 DNA sequence: TGTGCCAGCAGTTCCCTGGACAAGAATAATGAAAAACTGTTTTTT. This codes for CASSSLDKNNEKLFF.

This clonotype was recorded many times. The J gene is TRBJ1-2, the V gene TRBV7-2; no clear D. Looked up from germline, CDR1 is SGHTA and CDR2 is FQGNSA. The germline V and J ends were trimmed by 5 bases and 5 bases, with 15 bases remaining between them. CDR3 length: 14 amino acids. The CDR3 DNA reads TGTGCCAGCAGCGAACGGGAGATAGGGTATGGCTACACCTTC. The encoded protein is CASSEREIGYGYTF.

This chain connects TRBV20-1 to TRBJ2-5; tentatively, D is TRBD1 (6 bases). Per germline, CDR1 DFQATT and CDR2 SNEGSKA (reference sequence). The V and J ends lost 0 bases and 0 bases respectively, with 17 bases between them. The CDR3 extends over 17 amino acids. CDR3: CSARDIQGDHHQETQYF. As DNA, the CDR3 is TGCAGTGCTAGAGATATACAGGGCGACCACCACCAAGAGACCCAGTACTTC.

The chain has TRBV28 and TRBJ2-5; D uncertain. V was clipped by 7 bases and J by 5 bases, with 14 bases between them. This CDR3 comprises 13 residues. Looked up from germline, CDR1 is MDHEN and CDR2 is SYDVKM. In nucleotides, the CDR3 is TGTGCCAGCACTTCTCGATCGCGGGAGACCCAGTACTTC. Protein: CASTSRSRETQYF.

This clonotype was seen only a few times. V gene TRBV6-6 combines with J gene TRBJ2-3; D ambiguous. CDR3 length equals 13 residues. V was trimmed by 7 bases and J by 4 bases, leaving 12 bases between them. Germline V gene data show CDR1 as MNHNY and CDR2 as SVGAGI (reference sequence). Here the CDR3 DNA reads TGTGCCAGCACCGCTCCCGAGTCAGATACGCAGTATTTT. Its protein product is CASTAPESDTQYF.

With respect to this clonotype: A junction end diverges from the germline sequence, so it may reflect a read error. The chain has TRBV11-1 and TRBJ1-1, with D possibly being TRBD1 (5 bases). The CDR3 loop spans 15 amino acids. The germline CDR1 and CDR2 sequences are SGHAT and FQDESV (reference sequence). The CDR3 coding sequence is TGTGCCAGCGCCGAGGGACGGACCATGAACACTAAAGCTTTCTTT. It specifies CASAEGRTMNTKAFF.

The chain carries TRBV28 and TRBJ1-3; D remains ambiguous. The CDR3 sequence is 15 residues long. Germline loops: CDR1 MDHEN, CDR2 SYDVKM. V lost 6 bases, J lost 7 bases, and 19 bases lay in between. CDR3: CASRKTPWPFNTIYF. CDR3 bases: TGTGCCAGCAGGAAAACCCCATGGCCCTTTAACACCATATATTTT.

This clonotype was detected many times. The chain combines TRBV6-4 with TRBJ2-2; D ambiguous. This CDR3 region has 14 residues. Germline V gene lookup returns CDR1 MRHNA and CDR2 SNTAGT. Trimming removed 8 bases from V and 3 bases from J, with 13 bases in between. The CDR3 sequence is CASAPTTDTGELFF. The CDR3 DNA reads as TGTGCCAGCGCCCCCACGACCGACACCGGGGAGCTGTTTTTT.

The sample holds a few counts of this clonotype. The genes are TRBV2 and TRBJ2-7; possibly TRBD1 or TRBD2 for D (5 bases each). Deletions cut 10 bases from V and 3 bases from J, with 13 bases between. CDR1 SNHLY and CDR2 FYNNEI come from the germline V gene. The CDR3 extends over 12 amino acids. The CDR3 nucleotides are TGTGCCATCCGGGACGGATTCTACGAGCAGTACTTC. This encodes CAIRDGFYEQYF.

This clonotype appeared many times. This chain links TRBV7-6 with TRBJ2-1; D gene ambiguous. The germline CDR1 and CDR2 sequences are SGHVS and FNYEAQ. CDR3 length equals 16 residues. The V gene lost 5 bases and the J gene lost 0 bases, with 14 bases spanning the gap. The CDR3 sequence is CASSPVAVSSYNEQFF. The CDR3 DNA reads TGTGCCAGCAGCCCCGTGGCGGTCAGCTCCTACAATGAGCAGTTCTTC.

This clonotype appeared a few times. V gene TRBV27 combines with J gene TRBJ1-5, with unresolved D. Looked up from germline, CDR1 is MNHEY and CDR2 is SMNVEV (reference sequence). The germline V and J ends were trimmed by 5 bases and 3 bases, with 17 bases remaining between them. CDR3 length equals 16 residues. The CDR3 region is CASSPFTKDPNQPQHF. The CDR3 DNA is TGTGCCAGCAGTCCCTTTACCAAGGACCCCAATCAGCCCCAGCATTTT.

V gene TRBV7-9 combines with J gene TRBJ2-1; D ambiguous. Trimming removed 3 bases at V and 5 bases at J, with 20 bases between. Germline values: CDR1 SEHNR, CDR2 FQNEAQ (reference sequence). The CDR3 sequence is 17 residues long. CDR3 protein: CASSFPTAHTFNNEQFF. The DNA for the CDR3 is TGTGCCAGCAGCTTCCCGACCGCACATACGTTTAACAATGAGCAGTTCTTC.

This clonotype was seen repeatedly, ten times or more. This CDR3 reads CASSEAIGEGGYEQYF. For the CDR3, the DNA is TGTGCCAGCAGTGAAGCGATTGGGGAGGGGGGGTACGAGCAGTACTTC. This chain connects TRBV6-1 to TRBJ2-7, with TRBD2 as a possible D gene (7 bases). Germline loops: CDR1 MNHNS, CDR2 SASEGT. V was cut by 0 bases and J by 4 bases, with 16 bases left in between. This CDR3 has 16 amino acids.

This clonotype has a handful of counts. The gene calls are TRBV11-2 and TRBJ2-2; D gene ambiguous. From germline, CDR1 is SGHAT and CDR2 FQNNGV. V gave up 1 base and J gave up 7 bases, with 10 bases separating them. The CDR3 runs to 14 residues. CDR3 amino acids: CASSLVGADGELFF. CDR3 DNA: TGTGCCAGCAGCTTAGTCGGCGCGGACGGGGAGCTGTTTTTT.

The chain combines TRBV6-6 with TRBJ2-2; D might be TRBD2 (6 bases). Germline assignment: CDR1 MNHNY and CDR2 SVGAGI (reference sequence). This CDR3 has 12 amino acids. With 10 bases removed from V and 5 bases from J, the gap between germline ends came to 11 bases. The CDR3 DNA sequence: TGTGCCATGCGGAGGGGTACCGGGGAGCTGTTTTTT. Protein: CAMRRGTGELFF.

This clonotype occurred a few times. This chain uses TRBV29-1 with TRBJ1-4; 9 bases align to TRBD1. Trimming cost V 7 bases and J 7 bases; bases outside gene matches: 4. The CDR3 sequence is 12 residues long. Germline CDR1 reads SQVTM; CDR2 reads ANQGSEA. The CDR3 sequence is CSAGQGPEKLFF. The CDR3 DNA sequence: TGCAGCGCGGGACAGGGTCCTGAAAAACTGTTTTTT.

This clonotype has a handful of counts. The J gene is TRBJ1-1, the V gene TRBV6-1; D is perhaps TRBD1 (5 bases). V shed 7 bases and J shed 1 base, with 22 bases lying between them. Germline V gene lookup returns CDR1 MNHNS and CDR2 SASEGT. There are 17 residues in the CDR3. CDR3 protein: CASKNNGARKKNTEAFF. For the CDR3, the DNA is TGTGCCAGCAAAAATAACGGGGCGCGGAAGAAGAACACTGAAGCTTTCTTT.

With regard to this clonotype: A read error may explain this, as a much larger clone is one base away. The J gene is TRBJ2-2, the V gene TRBV7-8, with D possibly TRBD2 on 6 matching bases. The CDR3 length is 15 residues. Germline assignment: CDR1 SGHVS and CDR2 FQNEAQ. The CDR3 protein is CASSLAGGTTEELFF. DNA of the CDR3: TGTGCCAGCAGCTTAGCGGGGGGTACCACCGAGGAGCTGTTTTTT.

This clonotype was counted many times. The chain links TRBV6-1 to TRBJ1-2; D unclear. The CDR3 totals 13 residues. Germline-derived CDR1 and CDR2 are MNHNS and SASEGT. V was clipped by 8 bases and J by 2 bases, with 12 bases between them. CDR3 in DNA: TGTGCCAGCGAGGTCAGAGAAAACTATGGCTACACCTTC. Its translation: CASEVRENYGYTF.

The chain combines TRBV27 with TRBJ1-5; D is undetermined. The CDR3 consists of 16 residues. CDR1 is MNHEY and CDR2 is SMNVEV in the germline V gene (reference sequence). V was pared by 5 bases and J by 1 base, with 15 bases between. CDR3: CASSPSGVWSNQPQHF. In nucleotides, the CDR3 is TGTGCCAGCAGTCCAAGCGGGGTATGGAGCAATCAGCCCCAGCATTTT.